These T cell receptor beta chains were read from a single sample in a study of radiotherapy plus CTLA-4 blockade in lung cancer. Clones were read by immunoSEQ multiplex PCR, and TCRdb kept only the in-frame ones, dropping some. In the table there are about 35,000 clones, 75% to 90% of which are singletons. Sequenced material: peripheral blood, taken from a patient treated with radiotherapy plus ipilimumab. All receptors derive from a human donor with non-small cell lung cancer who had stable disease on radiotherapy plus ipilimumab. Both conserved end residues are part of each CDR3. D genes are given only for firm matches. Not every row has a clone size; where given, it reads once, few, many or a size class.

j_gene: TRBJ2-7; d_gene: NA; abundance: NA; v_gene: TRBV7-9; CDR3nt: TGTGCCAGCAGCTTAGTCCCCTCTTTAGAGTACGAGCAGTACTTC; CDR3aa: CASSLVPSLEYEQYF
j_gene: TRBJ1-4; d_gene: TRBD1; abundance: NA; v_gene: TRBV7-9; CDR3nt: TGTGCCAGCAGCTTGACCGGGACAGGGCATGAAAAACTGTTTTTT; CDR3aa: CASSLTGTGHEKLFF
j_gene: TRBJ1-1; d_gene: NA; abundance: NA; v_gene: TRBV5-6; CDR3nt: TGTGCCAGCAGCCCGGCCGGGGGGAACACTGAAGCTTTCTTT; CDR3aa: CASSPAGGNTEAFF
j_gene: TRBJ2-2; d_gene: TRBD1; abundance: once; v_gene: TRBV28; CDR3nt: TGTGCCAGCAGTTTATACAGGGGGCTGGTCGGGGAGCTGTTTTTT; CDR3aa: CASSLYRGLVGELFF
j_gene: TRBJ2-7; d_gene: NA; abundance: NA; v_gene: TRBV2; CDR3nt: TGTGCCAGCAGTGAGGTAGCGGATTACTCCTACGAGCAGTACTTC; CDR3aa: CASSEVADYSYEQYF
j_gene: TRBJ1-1; d_gene: NA; abundance: NA; v_gene: TRBV28; CDR3nt: TGTGCCAGCAGTTCCCACTCGTTAGCAAACACTGAAGCTTTCTTT; CDR3aa: CASSSHSLANTEAFF
j_gene: TRBJ2-7; d_gene: TRBD2; abundance: NA; v_gene: TRBV18; CDR3nt: TGTGCCAGCTCACCACCAGGGACTAGCGGCTACGAGCAGTACTTC; CDR3aa: CASSPPGTSGYEQYF
j_gene: TRBJ2-4; d_gene: TRBD2; abundance: NA; v_gene: TRBV27; CDR3nt: TGTGCCAGCAGTTTACCCTCACTAGCGGGAGGGAATTTAGCCAAAAACATTCAGTACTTC; CDR3aa: CASSLPSLAGGNLAKNIQYF
j_gene: TRBJ2-7; d_gene: TRBD2; abundance: NA; v_gene: TRBV19; CDR3nt: TGTGCCAGTAGCGATCGACTAGCGGGTGCGTACGAGCAGTACTTC; CDR3aa: CASSDRLAGAYEQYF
j_gene: TRBJ1-4; d_gene: NA; abundance: NA; v_gene: TRBV18; CDR3nt: TGTGCCAGCTCACCGAGGAGAGGAACTAATGAAAAACTGTTTTTT; CDR3aa: CASSPRRGTNEKLFF
j_gene: TRBJ1-5; d_gene: NA; abundance: NA; v_gene: TRBV6-6; CDR3nt: TGTGCCAGCAGTTCAGGACAAATCAATCAGCCCCAGCATTTT; CDR3aa: CASSSGQINQPQHF
j_gene: TRBJ2-7; d_gene: NA; abundance: NA; v_gene: TRBV4-3; CDR3nt: TGCGCCAGCAGCCAAGAGTCTATTAAAAAAAAATCGACCTACGAGCAGTACTTC; CDR3aa: CASSQESIKKKSTYEQYF
j_gene: TRBJ2-1; d_gene: TRBD2; abundance: NA; v_gene: TRBV29-1; CDR3nt: TGCAGCGTTGAAGCCCTTCAGTCGTGGGGGGGGGACTTCAATGAGCAGTTCTTC; CDR3aa: CSVEALQSWGGDFNEQFF
j_gene: TRBJ2-7; d_gene: NA; abundance: NA; v_gene: TRBV4-3; CDR3nt: TGCGCCAGCAGCCAATGGCGGACAGAGCCCCCTGACCACGAGCAGTACTTC; CDR3aa: CASSQWRTEPPDHEQYF
j_gene: TRBJ2-1; d_gene: TRBD2; abundance: NA; v_gene: TRBV30; CDR3nt: TGTGCCTGGAGTGTTGGCCTAGCGGTTCACAATGAGCAGTTCTTC; CDR3aa: CAWSVGLAVHNEQFF
j_gene: TRBJ2-3; d_gene: NA; abundance: NA; v_gene: TRBV28; CDR3nt: TGTGCCAGCAATTACAGATTCACAGATACGCAGTATTTT; CDR3aa: CASNYRFTDTQYF
j_gene: TRBJ1-1; d_gene: NA; abundance: NA; v_gene: TRBV6-1; CDR3nt: TGTGCCAGCAGTGAAGACAGGGAAATGAACACTGAAGCTTTCTTT; CDR3aa: CASSEDREMNTEAFF
j_gene: TRBJ1-3; d_gene: TRBD1; abundance: NA; v_gene: TRBV10-3; CDR3nt: TGTGCCATCAGCTCTCCGACAGGGTCAGGGAACACCATATATTTT; CDR3aa: CAISSPTGSGNTIYF
j_gene: TRBJ2-1; d_gene: TRBD2; abundance: once; v_gene: TRBV7-2; CDR3nt: TGTGCCAGCAGCTTAAGCGGGAGGAGCTCCTACAATGAGCAGTTCTTC; CDR3aa: CASSLSGRSSYNEQFF
j_gene: TRBJ1-1; d_gene: NA; abundance: NA; v_gene: TRBV9; CDR3nt: TGTGCCAGCAGCCCCCGGGGGGTCATGAACACTGAAGCTTTCTTT; CDR3aa: CASSPRGVMNTEAFF
j_gene: TRBJ2-7; d_gene: NA; abundance: NA; v_gene: TRBV7-2; CDR3nt: TGTGCCAGCAGCTTGGGACTCGCCTACGAGCAGTACTTC; CDR3aa: CASSLGLAYEQYF
j_gene: TRBJ1-2; d_gene: TRBD1; abundance: NA; v_gene: TRBV2; CDR3nt: TGTGCCAGCAGAGCTACAGGGGCTAACTATGGCTACACCTTC; CDR3aa: CASRATGANYGYTF
j_gene: TRBJ2-1; d_gene: NA; abundance: NA; v_gene: TRBV6-4; CDR3nt: TGTGCCAGCAGTTCGGTCTCAGGGGAGTACAATGAGCAGTTCTTC; CDR3aa: CASSSVSGEYNEQFF
j_gene: TRBJ2-7; d_gene: NA; abundance: NA; v_gene: TRBV19; CDR3nt: TGTGCCAGTAGTATAGCGACTACCAGCTCCTACGAGCAGTACTTC; CDR3aa: CASSIATTSSYEQYF
j_gene: TRBJ2-1; d_gene: NA; abundance: NA; v_gene: TRBV10-1; CDR3nt: TGCGCCAGCAGTGATGGACAAGCAGACTACAATGAGCAGTTCTTC; CDR3aa: CASSDGQADYNEQFF
j_gene: TRBJ1-4; d_gene: NA; abundance: NA; v_gene: TRBV28; CDR3nt: TGTGCCAGCAGTTCTCTAGGTGAAAAACTGTTTTTT; CDR3aa: CASSSLGEKLFF
j_gene: TRBJ1-1; d_gene: NA; abundance: NA; v_gene: TRBV28; CDR3nt: TGTGCCAGCGGCCGGACACAGGGATCAACTGAAGCTTTCTTT; CDR3aa: CASGRTQGSTEAFF
j_gene: TRBJ1-2; d_gene: NA; abundance: NA; v_gene: TRBV4-3; CDR3nt: TGCGCCAGCAGCCAGCGGGGTGCGGGATACTATGGCTACACCTTC; CDR3aa: CASSQRGAGYYGYTF
j_gene: TRBJ2-3; d_gene: NA; abundance: NA; v_gene: TRBV7-2; CDR3nt: TGTGCCAGCAGCCGAATTAGCGGTAGTAGCACAGATACGCAGTATTTT; CDR3aa: CASSRISGSSTDTQYF
j_gene: TRBJ2-1; d_gene: NA; abundance: NA; v_gene: TRBV19; CDR3nt: TGTGCCAGTAGTTTCGAGGGCTACAATGAGCAGTTCTTC; CDR3aa: CASSFEGYNEQFF
j_gene: TRBJ2-1; d_gene: NA; abundance: NA; v_gene: TRBV19; CDR3nt: TGTGCCAGTTCCCTACTCCCAGGATACAATGAGCAGTTCTTC; CDR3aa: CASSLLPGYNEQFF
j_gene: TRBJ2-3; d_gene: TRBD2; abundance: NA; v_gene: TRBV7-3; CDR3nt: TGTGCCAGCAGCTCTAGCGGGAGTGTGGCAGATACGCAGTATTTT; CDR3aa: CASSSSGSVADTQYF
j_gene: TRBJ2-1; d_gene: NA; abundance: NA; v_gene: TRBV7-9; CDR3nt: TGTGCCAGCAGCTTAGCTAGCGGCAATGAGCAGTTCTTC; CDR3aa: CASSLASGNEQFF
j_gene: TRBJ1-4; d_gene: TRBD1; abundance: NA; v_gene: TRBV28; CDR3nt: TGTGCCAGCAGGGACACGGACAGGGGAATAAATGAAAAACTGTTTTTT; CDR3aa: CASRDTDRGINEKLFF
j_gene: TRBJ2-3; d_gene: NA; abundance: NA; v_gene: TRBV5-1; CDR3nt: TGCGCCAGCAGCCCCGGGACTCTCGGCACAGATACGCAGTATTTT; CDR3aa: CASSPGTLGTDTQYF
j_gene: TRBJ1-1; d_gene: NA; abundance: NA; v_gene: TRBV30; CDR3nt: TGTGCCTGGAGCCCCGGAGCCACTGAAGCTTTCTTT; CDR3aa: CAWSPGATEAFF
j_gene: TRBJ1-1; d_gene: TRBD1; abundance: few; v_gene: TRBV5-4; CDR3nt: TGTGCCAGCAGCGTCGACAGGGGGCGGATGAACACTGAAGCTTTCTTT; CDR3aa: CASSVDRGRMNTEAFF
j_gene: TRBJ2-7; d_gene: NA; abundance: NA; v_gene: TRBV2; CDR3nt: TGTGCCAGCAGTGGGGTCGGGTCCTACGAGCAGTACTTC; CDR3aa: CASSGVGSYEQYF
j_gene: TRBJ2-1; d_gene: NA; abundance: NA; v_gene: TRBV11-3; CDR3nt: TGTGCCAGCAGTCGAGGACTACACGGCCTAGGTGAGCAGTTCTTC; CDR3aa: CASSRGLHGLGEQFF
j_gene: TRBJ2-2; d_gene: TRBD1; abundance: few; v_gene: TRBV7-2; CDR3nt: TGTGCCAGCAGCCGGGACAGGTCGAACACCGGGGAGCTGTTTTTT; CDR3aa: CASSRDRSNTGELFF
j_gene: TRBJ2-7; d_gene: TRBD2; abundance: NA; v_gene: TRBV27; CDR3nt: TGTGCCAGCAGGGAGCTAGCGGGAGGGGCTTACGAGCAGTACTTC; CDR3aa: CASRELAGGAYEQYF
j_gene: TRBJ2-2; d_gene: NA; abundance: NA; v_gene: TRBV5-1; CDR3nt: TGCGCCAGCAGGGGGCCGCAGAACACCGGGGAGCTGTTTTTT; CDR3aa: CASRGPQNTGELFF
j_gene: TRBJ2-7; d_gene: NA; abundance: NA; v_gene: TRBV7-8; CDR3nt: TGTGCCAGCAGCTTAGTCTCCCTAGCCGCCTACGAGCAGTACTTC; CDR3aa: CASSLVSLAAYEQYF
j_gene: TRBJ2-6; d_gene: NA; abundance: few; v_gene: TRBV27; CDR3nt: TGTGCCAGCAGTTTATCGACCCGGGGAGCTGGGGCCAACGTCCTGACTTTC; CDR3aa: CASSLSTRGAGANVLTF
j_gene: TRBJ1-2; d_gene: NA; abundance: NA; v_gene: TRBV30; CDR3nt: TGTGCCTGGAGTGTACTTCGTGAAGTTGGCTACACCTTC; CDR3aa: CAWSVLREVGYTF
j_gene: TRBJ1-5; d_gene: NA; abundance: NA; v_gene: TRBV19; CDR3nt: TGTGCCAGTAGTATGGACAAAGTCGGGAATCAGCCCCAGCATTTT; CDR3aa: CASSMDKVGNQPQHF
j_gene: TRBJ2-7; d_gene: TRBD2; abundance: NA; v_gene: TRBV6-1; CDR3nt: TGTGCCAGCAGTGAAGAAGCGGGGGGGTCCTACGAGCAGTACTTC; CDR3aa: CASSEEAGGSYEQYF
j_gene: TRBJ2-1; d_gene: NA; abundance: NA; v_gene: TRBV4-3; CDR3nt: TGCGCCAGCAGCCAAGATCCGCCCAGCGGATCCTACAATGAGCAGTTCTTC; CDR3aa: CASSQDPPSGSYNEQFF
j_gene: TRBJ2-4; d_gene: NA; abundance: NA; v_gene: TRBV6-1; CDR3nt: TGTGCCAGCAAAAGTACAGGGCTCTCCAAAAACATTCAGTACTTC; CDR3aa: CASKSTGLSKNIQYF
j_gene: TRBJ2-1; d_gene: NA; abundance: NA; v_gene: TRBV5-6; CDR3nt: TGTGCCAGCAGCCCCTGGTCTAGCGAGTTGATCAATGAGCAGTTCTTC; CDR3aa: CASSPWSSELINEQFF
j_gene: TRBJ2-3; d_gene: TRBD1; abundance: NA; v_gene: TRBV6-5; CDR3nt: TGTGCCAGCAGCAGAAGGACAGGGGGAGTGGATACGCAGTATTTT; CDR3aa: CASSRRTGGVDTQYF
j_gene: TRBJ2-5; d_gene: TRBD1; abundance: once; v_gene: TRBV9; CDR3nt: TGTGCCAGCAGCCGAGGACAGGGCCAAGAGACCCAGTACTTC; CDR3aa: CASSRGQGQETQYF
j_gene: TRBJ2-3; d_gene: TRBD2; abundance: NA; v_gene: TRBV7-2; CDR3nt: TGTGCCAGCAGCTTAGCCCTAGCGGGAGAAGGCGGTACAGATACGCAGTATTTT; CDR3aa: CASSLALAGEGGTDTQYF
j_gene: TRBJ2-2; d_gene: TRBD2; abundance: NA; v_gene: TRBV28; CDR3nt: TGTGCCAGCACTACTTTACTAGCGGGATCTATCGGGGAGCTGTTTTTT; CDR3aa: CASTTLLAGSIGELFF
j_gene: TRBJ2-5; d_gene: NA; abundance: NA; v_gene: TRBV19; CDR3nt: TGTGCCAGTAGTATCCAGGGGGGAGGTGGCCAAGAGACCCAGTACTTC; CDR3aa: CASSIQGGGGQETQYF